This entry features one T cell receptor (beta chain) sequence. Its matching antigen is unknown. This specimen comes from a study of cytomegalovirus exposure and HLA in healthy donors. The CDR3 consists of 14 residues. Trimming pared 4 bases from V and 7 bases from J, leaving 18 bases between. Germline-derived CDR1 and CDR2 are SGHRS and YFSETQ. PCR was performed using 60 Vbeta and 13 Jbeta primers. Profiling relied on immunoSEQ multiplex PCR, and the TCRdb table lists in-frame clones only, not all of them. The sample spans some 48,000 clones; the ten largest clones claim less than 2.5%. Study findings and constraints: The authors later linked a missense DCLRE1C variant to TCR beta V- and J-gene trimming. Available immune exposure information covered CMV serostatus only.

The V call is TRBV5-1, the J call TRBJ2-7; a possible D gene is TRBD2 (6 bases). The receptor's source is a woman aged 40 to 50 in good health and CMV-seronegative. The sample was PBMCs. CDR3 sequence (DNA): TGCGCCAGCAGCATTACGGGAGCCGACGGGGAGCAGTACTTC. The encoded protein is CASSITGADGEQYF.